These T cell receptor beta chains were read from a single sample in a study of blood T cell repertoires in COVID-19. Generated by immunoSEQ multiplex PCR, the TCRdb table keeps only in-frame clones and is missing some. Among approximately 270,000 clones, around nine tenths were seen once, and the ten largest hold under 2.5%. Sample: PBMCs or T cells enriched from blood (not recorded which). These TCRs come from a woman in her fifties or sixties who had recovered from COVID-19. CDR3s include the opening cysteine and the closing phenylalanine or tryptophan. Each record gives: V gene, J gene, CDR3 protein.

V: TRBV9
J: TRBJ2-7
CDR3: CASSPAGRAYEQYF

V: TRBV7-9
J: TRBJ1-6
CDR3: CASSFAQDSPLHF

V: TRBV19
J: TRBJ1-2
CDR3: CASSTGQGPEANYGYTF

V: TRBV6-5
J: TRBJ2-7
CDR3: CASSYPSERRKTQYF

V: TRBV9
J: TRBJ2-3
CDR3: CASSVEQGRLADTQYF

V: TRBV6-4
J: TRBJ2-1
CDR3: CASSFEQGSYNEQFF

V: TRBV19
J: TRBJ1-5
CDR3: CASSIVGGGIQPQHF

V: TRBV2
J: TRBJ1-1
CDR3: CASSEVLQGGFSEAFF

V: TRBV5-8
J: TRBJ1-2
CDR3: CASSRQGQSGYTF

V: TRBV24-1
J: TRBJ2-7
CDR3: CATSDAGGSYEQYF

V: TRBV6-5
J: TRBJ2-2
CDR3: CASSYSGNTAGELFF

V: TRBV6-2/TRBV6-3
J: TRBJ2-1
CDR3: CASSYRDYKGNEQFF

V: TRBV4-1
J: TRBJ1-3
CDR3: CASSQDQMRNTIYF